This T cell receptor (beta chain) was sequenced during a study of blood T cell repertoires in COVID-19. The CDR3 has 12 amino acids. CDR1 is SQVTM and CDR2 is ANQGSEA in the germline V gene. Between the trimmed V and J ends, which lost 7 bases and 4 bases, there was a span of 13 bases. In the authors' workflow: For nucleated cells, counts were estimated from reference gene primer amplification. Here immunoSEQ multiplex PCR was the method, and the copy in TCRdb shows in-frame clones only, minus some. That table furnishes V, J and clone size, whereas the DNA furnished D and trimming. This table holds some 160,000 clones, about four fifths found once.

The rearrangement joins TRBV29-1 to TRBJ1-1; perhaps TRBD1 as D (6 bases). This TCR was recovered from a man between 65 and 85 years old with active or convalescent COVID-19. Sample: peripheral blood. The CDR3 is CSAGEWATEAFF. The CDR3 DNA follows: TGCAGCGCAGGGGAATGGGCCACTGAAGCTTTCTTT.